Each of the 25 T cell receptor beta chains below was sequenced from the same sample in a study of blood T cell repertoires in COVID-19. Here immunoSEQ multiplex PCR was the method, and the copy in TCRdb shows in-frame clones only, minus some. The data hold almost 300,000 clones, with 70% to 90% observed a single time. Input material: peripheral blood. The receptors stem from an older man with acute or convalescent COVID-19.

This clone was counted between two and nine times. The chain uses TRBV19 and TRBJ1-4, with D perhaps matching TRBD1 (6 bases). Germline CDR1 is LNHDA and CDR2 is SQIVND (reference sequence). V lost 7 bases to trimming and J lost 4 bases, with 19 bases between them. The CDR3 consists of 16 residues. CDR3 nucleotide sequence: TGTGCCAGTACGGAACAGGGAACAGCAGTTAATGAAAAACTGTTTTTT. Its translation: CASTEQGTAVNEKLFF. The whole variable domain, remainder taken from reference TRBV19 and TRBJ1-4, is DGGITQSPKYLFRKEGQNVTLSCEQNLNHDAMYWYRQDPGQGLRLIYYSQIVNDFQKGDIAEGYSVSREKKESFPLTVTSAQKNPTAFYLCASTEQGTAVNEKLFFGSGTQLSVL.

A word on this clone: The same CDR3 is also encoded by other DNA sequences in this sample. CDR3 loop: CASSVGQANYGYTF. The DNA for the CDR3 is TGTGCCAGCAGCGTTGGACAGGCCAACTATGGCTACACCTTC. The chain uses TRBV9 and TRBJ1-2, with 7 nucleotides matching TRBD1. CDR1 is SGDLS and CDR2 is YYNGEE in the germline V gene. The V segment lost 2 bases and the J segment 2 bases; nucleotides outside the gene matches: 3. CDR3 size: 14 residues.

V is TRBV7-8 and J is TRBJ2-1, with 10 nucleotides matching TRBD1. The CDR3 loop spans 17 amino acids. From germline, CDR1 is SGHVS and CDR2 FQNEAQ. The ends lost 5 bases at V and 9 bases at J; junction bases unmatched: 16. CDR3 in DNA: TGTGCCAGCAGCCTGCGAACCGGGACAGGGGTCCTTGCTGAGCAGTTCTTC. Translating it yields CASSLRTGTGVLAEQFF.

The genes are TRBV27 and TRBJ1-6; 11 nucleotides align to TRBD1. The ends lost 6 bases at V and 0 bases at J; junction bases unmatched: 7. The CDR3 loop spans 18 amino acids. The germline gives CDR1 MNHEY, CDR2 SMNVEV (reference sequence). Here the CDR3 reads CASSRAGTGGSYNSPLHF. The CDR3 DNA sequence: TGTGCCAGCAGCCGCGCCGGGACAGGGGGCTCCTATAATTCACCCCTCCACTTT.

The genes are TRBV28 and TRBJ2-3, with D possibly being TRBD2 (5 bases). Germline V gene sequence: CDR1 MDHEN, CDR2 SYDVKM. Trimming left V 7 bases short and J 2 bases short, with 7 bases between. The CDR3 is made up of 12 amino acids. Here the CDR3 DNA reads TGTGCCAGCACTAGCCTCACAGATACGCAGTATTTT. Protein: CASTSLTDTQYF.

The chain has TRBV10-3 and TRBJ1-2; 10 nucleotides line up with TRBD1. V lost 6 bases to trimming and J lost 5 bases; unmatched junction nucleotides: 9. The germline V gene has CDR1 ENHRY and CDR2 SYGVKD. The CDR3 runs 15 residues. CDR3 DNA: TGTGCCATCAGCTCCACGGGACAGGGGAAATATGGCTACACCTTC. The encoded protein is CAISSTGQGKYGYTF.

This chain uses TRBV6-5 with TRBJ2-2, with 10 bases that match TRBD2. CDR3 length: 14 amino acids. Per germline, CDR1 MNHEY and CDR2 SVGAGI. V lost 7 bases and J lost 5; bases outside the gene matches: 4. As DNA, the CDR3 is TGTGCCAGCACGGGACTAGCGCCGACCGGGGAGCTGTTTTTT. Its translation: CASTGLAPTGELFF.

This clone has just a few counts. J is TRBJ1-4 and V is TRBV11-2; 9 nucleotides align to TRBD1. Trimming at V came to 2 bases and at J to 6 bases, leaving 13 bases not matched to a gene. This CDR3 has 18 residues. In germline, CDR1 is SGHAT, CDR2 FQNNGV. CDR3 nucleotides: TGTGCCAGCAGCTTATTCATCCCCCCGAGGACAGGGGATGAAAAACTGTTTTTT. Its protein is CASSLFIPPRTGDEKLFF.

The gene calls are TRBV5-4 and TRBJ2-6; 7 nucleotides match TRBD1. The germline CDR1 and CDR2 sequences are SGHNT and YYREEE (reference sequence). The CDR3 loop spans 18 amino acids. The junction had 9 bases not matched to a gene; V was cut back by 3 bases and J by 0 bases. The chain's CDR3 is CASSYRQGIASGANVLTF. CDR3 nucleotide sequence: TGTGCCAGCAGCTACCGACAGGGAATAGCCTCTGGGGCCAACGTCCTGACTTTC.

The V and J genes are TRBV18 and TRBJ2-6; D possibly corresponds to TRBD1 (5 bases). Germline lookup yields CDR1 KGHSH and CDR2 LQKENI. V shed 5 bases and J shed 0 bases, with 11 bases lying between them. This CDR3 is built from 16 residues. The CDR3 sequence is CASSITGHSGANVLTF. In nucleotides, the CDR3 is TGTGCCAGCTCAATAACAGGCCACTCTGGGGCCAACGTCCTGACTTTC.

The chain recombines TRBV7-2 with TRBJ1-1, with 11 bases that match TRBD1. This CDR3 region has 15 residues. Germline CDR1 SGHTA, CDR2 FQGNSA. Trimming took 5 bases from V and 4 from J; bases not matched to a gene: 6. CDR3 DNA sequence: TGTGCCAGCAGCCCCGGAGGGACAGGGGGCACTGAAGCTTTCTTT. It translates to CASSPGGTGGTEAFF.

The V call is TRBV6-5, the J call TRBJ2-1; the match to TRBD2 covers 12 bases. V was pared by 8 bases and J by 8 bases, with 10 bases of the junction left unmatched. CDR3 length equals 15 residues. Per germline, CDR1 MNHEY and CDR2 SVGAGI. Here the CDR3 DNA reads TGTGCCAGCCAAAGAACTAGCGGGAGGAGTGATGAGCAGTTCTTC. Protein sequence: CASQRTSGRSDEQFF.

The V and J genes are TRBV2 and TRBJ2-5; 9 nucleotides agree with TRBD2. Trimming took 7 bases from V and 0 from J; bases not matched to a gene: 9. Germline values: CDR1 SNHLY, CDR2 FYNNEI. The CDR3 spans 16 residues. The CDR3 DNA reads as TGTGCCAGCACCCGCGGGGGGGCCGGTTACCAAGAGACCCAGTACTTC. Translation: CASTRGGAGYQETQYF.

This chain links TRBV7-9 with TRBJ2-3; D remains ambiguous. Germline CDR1 SEHNR, CDR2 FQNEAQ (reference sequence). This CDR3 has 12 residues. The V gene lost 2 bases and the J gene lost 7 bases, with 7 bases spanning the gap. CDR3 in amino acids: CASSLPLYTQYF. The CDR3 coding sequence is TGTGCCAGCAGCTTACCCCTATATACGCAGTATTTT.

This clone was found a few times. CDR3 nucleotide sequence: TGTGCCAGCTCCAGGACAGAGCCCTACGAGCAGTACTTC. It is translated as CASSRTEPYEQYF. The chain combines TRBV12-3 or TRBV12-4 with TRBJ2-7; weak D call: TRBD1 (6 bases). CDR3 length: 13 amino acids. V shed 8 bases and J shed 2 bases, with 13 bases lying between them.

The genes are TRBV28 and TRBJ2-7; 11 bases agree with TRBD1. With 6 bases clipped from V and 6 bases from J, the junction kept 16 bases outside the gene matches. CDR3 length: 17 amino acids. In germline, CDR1 is MDHEN, CDR2 SYDVKM. CDR3 sequence (DNA): TGTGCCAGCAGCAGTCTGGGCGGGTCGGGACAGGGGGGCGAGCAGTACTTC. Translating gives CASSSLGGSGQGGEQYF.

This clone was observed many times. This rearrangement joins TRBV5-6 to TRBJ1-2; TRBD1 matches 10 bases. Per the germline V gene, CDR1 is SGHDT and CDR2 is YYEEEE. The CDR3 runs to 13 residues. The junction had 5 bases not matched to a gene; V was cut back by 4 bases and J by 8 bases. CDR3 DNA: TGTGCCAGCAGCCCTGGGACAGGGGTCGGCTACACCTTC. Translation gives CASSPGTGVGYTF.

V is TRBV6-2 or TRBV6-3 and J is TRBJ1-5; unclear D gene. Trimming removed 2 bases from V and 0 bases from J, with 11 bases in between. CDR3 size: 16 residues. Germline V gene data show CDR1 as MNHEY and CDR2 as SVGEGT. CDR3: CASSYGRAYSNQPQHF. The CDR3 DNA is TGTGCCAGCAGTTACGGGAGGGCCTATAGCAATCAGCCCCAGCATTTT.

This chain uses TRBV19 with TRBJ1-1; 7 nucleotides align to TRBD1. V lost 5 bases, J lost 0 bases, and 3 bases stayed unmatched. Germline V gives CDR1 LNHDA, CDR2 SQIVND (reference sequence). The CDR3 covers 14 residues. CDR3 sequence: CASSPDRVNTEAFF. The CDR3, as DNA: TGTGCCAGTAGTCCCGACAGGGTGAACACTGAAGCTTTCTTT.

The chain is built from TRBV11-2 and TRBJ1-3, with D maybe TRBD1 (6 bases). With 1 base removed from V and 0 bases from J, the gap between germline ends came to 16 bases. The CDR3 runs 18 residues. The germline V gene has CDR1 SGHAT and CDR2 FQNNGV. CDR3 sequence: CASSLVYRDTGSGNTIYF. The CDR3 DNA is TGTGCCAGCAGCTTAGTCTACAGGGACACCGGCTCTGGAAACACCATATATTTT.

The chain is built from TRBV29-1 and TRBJ2-7; weak D call: TRBD1 (6 bases). Germline V gives CDR1 SQVTM, CDR2 ANQGSEA. This CDR3 is 14 amino acids long. V was shortened by 4 bases and J by 0 bases, with 13 bases between the two germline ends. The CDR3 sequence is CSVGDTRSSYEQYF. In DNA form, the CDR3 reads TGCAGCGTTGGGGACACGAGATCCTCCTACGAGCAGTACTTC.

This clone was observed a single time. The V gene is TRBV5-1, the J gene TRBJ2-1; 10 bases align to TRBD2. The ends lost 0 bases at V and 8 bases at J; junction bases unmatched: 5. The CDR3 is 15 residues long. Per the germline V gene, CDR1 is SGHRS and CDR2 is YFSETQ. The CDR3 DNA reads TGCGCCAGCAGCTTGGCAACTAGCGGGGCGTATGAGCAGTTCTTC. It specifies CASSLATSGAYEQFF.

This clone came up once. V and J are TRBV19 and TRBJ2-1; 10 bases map to TRBD2. The germline V gene has CDR1 LNHDA and CDR2 SQIVND (reference sequence). This CDR3 has 16 residues. V gave up 4 bases and J gave up 5 bases; unmatched junction bases: 8. CDR3 in DNA: TGTGCCAGTAGTAGTGGGGCTAGCGGGAGAGACAATGAGCAGTTCTTC. This translates into CASSSGASGRDNEQFF.

J is TRBJ2-1 and V is TRBV7-9; 8 positions match TRBD1. The CDR3 is 17 amino acids. Germline CDR1 and CDR2: SEHNR and FQNEAQ (reference sequence). The trim removed 5 bases at V and 10 bases at J, leaving 19 bases unmatched. The CDR3 nucleotides read TGTGCCAGCAGCCTATCCGGCAGGGGCAGGGGGCGGAAGGAGCAGTTCTTC. It translates to CASSLSGRGRGRKEQFF.

CDR3 loop: CASSQGRLFSTDTQYF. The CDR3, as DNA: TGTGCCAGCAGCCAAGGGCGACTCTTTAGCACAGATACGCAGTATTTT. The chain couples TRBV14 to TRBJ2-3; no clear D. The germline gives CDR1 SGHDN, CDR2 FVKESK. V was clipped by 1 base and J by 0 bases, with 11 bases between them. The CDR3 is 16 amino acids.